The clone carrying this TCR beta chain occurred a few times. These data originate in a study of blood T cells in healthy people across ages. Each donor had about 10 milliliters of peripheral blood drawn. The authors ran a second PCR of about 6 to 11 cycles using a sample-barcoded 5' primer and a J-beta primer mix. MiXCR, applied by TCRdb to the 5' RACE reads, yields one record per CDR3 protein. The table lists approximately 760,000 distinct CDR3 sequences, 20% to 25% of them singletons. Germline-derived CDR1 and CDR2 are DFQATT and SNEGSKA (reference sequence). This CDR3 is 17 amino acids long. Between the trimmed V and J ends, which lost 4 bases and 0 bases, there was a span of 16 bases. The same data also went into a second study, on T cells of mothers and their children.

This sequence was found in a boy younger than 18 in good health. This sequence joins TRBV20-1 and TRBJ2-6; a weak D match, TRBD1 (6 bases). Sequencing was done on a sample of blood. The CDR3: CSATQQGISSGANVLTF. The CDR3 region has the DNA TGCAGTGCTACCCAACAGGGTATCTCCTCTGGGGCCAACGTCCTGACTTTC.